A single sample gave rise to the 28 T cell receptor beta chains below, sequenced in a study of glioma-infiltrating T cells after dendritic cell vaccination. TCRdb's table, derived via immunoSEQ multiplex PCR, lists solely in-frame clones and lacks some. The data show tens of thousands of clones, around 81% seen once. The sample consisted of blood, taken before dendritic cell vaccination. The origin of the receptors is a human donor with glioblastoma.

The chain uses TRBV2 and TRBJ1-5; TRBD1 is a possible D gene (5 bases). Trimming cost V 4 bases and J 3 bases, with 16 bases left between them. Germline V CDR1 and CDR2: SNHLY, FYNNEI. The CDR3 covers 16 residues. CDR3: CASSVSGYSSNQPQHF. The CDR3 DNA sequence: TGTGCCAGCAGTGTTTCAGGGTACAGTTCCAATCAGCCCCAGCATTTT.

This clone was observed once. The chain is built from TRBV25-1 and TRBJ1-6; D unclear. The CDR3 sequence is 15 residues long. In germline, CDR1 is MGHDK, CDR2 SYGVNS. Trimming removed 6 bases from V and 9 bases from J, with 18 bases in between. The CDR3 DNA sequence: TGTGCCAGCAGCCCTTATACCCGGGTGGGTTCACCCCTCCACTTT. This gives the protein CASSPYTRVGSPLHF. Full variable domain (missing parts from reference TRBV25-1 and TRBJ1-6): EADIYQTPRYLVIGTGKKITLECSQTMGHDKMYWYQQDPGMELHLIHYSYGVNSTEKGDLSSESTVSRIRTEHFPLTLESARPSHTSQYLCASSPYTRVGSPLHFGNGTRLTVT.

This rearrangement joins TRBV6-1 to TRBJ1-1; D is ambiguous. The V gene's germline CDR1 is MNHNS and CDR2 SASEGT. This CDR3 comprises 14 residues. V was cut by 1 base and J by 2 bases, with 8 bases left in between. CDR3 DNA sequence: TGTGCCAGCAGTGAAGGAGTCTTCAACACTGAAGCTTTCTTT. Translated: CASSEGVFNTEAFF.

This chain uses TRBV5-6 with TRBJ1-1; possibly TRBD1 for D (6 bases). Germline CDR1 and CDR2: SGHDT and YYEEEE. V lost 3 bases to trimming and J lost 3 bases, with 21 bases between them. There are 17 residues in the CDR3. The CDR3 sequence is CASSSTGRTEVYTEAFF. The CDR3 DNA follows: TGTGCCAGCAGCTCCACAGGGAGAACTGAAGTCTACACTGAAGCTTTCTTT. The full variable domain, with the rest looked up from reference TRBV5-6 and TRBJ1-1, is DAGVTQSPTHLIKTRGQQVTLRCSPKSGHDTVSWYQQALGQGPQFIFQYYEEEERQRGNFPDRFSGHQFPNYSSELNVNALLLGDSALYLCASSSTGRTEVYTEAFFGQGTRLTVV.

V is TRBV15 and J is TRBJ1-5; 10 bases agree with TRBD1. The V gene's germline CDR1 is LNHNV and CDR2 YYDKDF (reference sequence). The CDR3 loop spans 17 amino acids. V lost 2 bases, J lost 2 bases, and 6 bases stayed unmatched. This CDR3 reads CATSRSYGQGGNQPQHF. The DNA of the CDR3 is TGTGCCACCAGCAGATCGTACGGACAGGGGGGCAATCAGCCCCAGCATTTT.

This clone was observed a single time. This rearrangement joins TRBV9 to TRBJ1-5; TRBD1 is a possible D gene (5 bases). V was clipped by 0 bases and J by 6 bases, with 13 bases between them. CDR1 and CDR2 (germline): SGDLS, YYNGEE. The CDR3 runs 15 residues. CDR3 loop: CASSVDPGGGQPQHF. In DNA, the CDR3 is TGTGCCAGCAGCGTAGACCCGGGCGGGGGTCAGCCCCAGCATTTT.

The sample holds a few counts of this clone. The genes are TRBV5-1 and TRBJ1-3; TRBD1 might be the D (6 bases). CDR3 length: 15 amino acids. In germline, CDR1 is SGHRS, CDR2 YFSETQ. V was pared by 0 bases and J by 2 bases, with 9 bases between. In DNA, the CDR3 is TGCGCCAGCAGCTTGGCAGGGGCTGCTGGAAACACCATATATTTT. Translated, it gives CASSLAGAAGNTIYF.

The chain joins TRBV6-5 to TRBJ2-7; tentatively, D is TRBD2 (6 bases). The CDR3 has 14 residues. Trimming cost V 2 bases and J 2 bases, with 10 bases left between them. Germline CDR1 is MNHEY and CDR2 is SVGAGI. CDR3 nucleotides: TGTGCCAGCAGTTACGGGGAGCGGGCCTACGAGCAGTACTTC. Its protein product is CASSYGERAYEQYF.

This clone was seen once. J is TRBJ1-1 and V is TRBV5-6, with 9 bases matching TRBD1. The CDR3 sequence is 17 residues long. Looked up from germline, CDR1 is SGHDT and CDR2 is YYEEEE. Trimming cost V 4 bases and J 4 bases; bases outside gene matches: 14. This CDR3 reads CASSPVPGQGTGTEAFF. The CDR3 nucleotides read TGTGCCAGCAGCCCAGTCCCGGGACAGGGAACGGGCACTGAAGCTTTCTTT. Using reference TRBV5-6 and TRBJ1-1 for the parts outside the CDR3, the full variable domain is DAGVTQSPTHLIKTRGQQVTLRCSPKSGHDTVSWYQQALGQGPQFIFQYYEEEERQRGNFPDRFSGHQFPNYSSELNVNALLLGDSALYLCASSPVPGQGTGTEAFFGQGTRLTVV.

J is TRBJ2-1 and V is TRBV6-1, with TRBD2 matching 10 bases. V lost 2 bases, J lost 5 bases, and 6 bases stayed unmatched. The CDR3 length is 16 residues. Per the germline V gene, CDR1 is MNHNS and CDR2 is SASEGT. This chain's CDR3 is CASSERFSGGHNEQFF. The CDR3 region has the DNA TGTGCCAGCAGTGAAAGGTTTAGCGGGGGGCACAATGAGCAGTTCTTC.

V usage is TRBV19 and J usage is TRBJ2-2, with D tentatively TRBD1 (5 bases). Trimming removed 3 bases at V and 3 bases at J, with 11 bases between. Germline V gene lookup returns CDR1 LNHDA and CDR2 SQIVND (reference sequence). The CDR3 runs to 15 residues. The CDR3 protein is CASSMDKDDTGELFF. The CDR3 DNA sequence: TGTGCCAGTAGTATGGACAAGGACGACACCGGGGAGCTGTTTTTT. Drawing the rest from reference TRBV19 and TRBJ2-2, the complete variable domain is DGGITQSPKYLFRKEGQNVTLSCEQNLNHDAMYWYRQDPGQGLRLIYYSQIVNDFQKGDIAEGYSVSREKKESFPLTVTSAQKNPTAFYLCASSMDKDDTGELFFGEGSRLTVL.

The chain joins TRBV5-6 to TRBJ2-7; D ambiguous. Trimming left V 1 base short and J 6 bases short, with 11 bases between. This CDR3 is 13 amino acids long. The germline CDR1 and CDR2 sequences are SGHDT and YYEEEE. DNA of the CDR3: TGTGCCAGCAGCTTGTACAGACCTACCGAGCAGTACTTC. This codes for CASSLYRPTEQYF. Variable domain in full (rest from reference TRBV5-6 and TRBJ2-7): DAGVTQSPTHLIKTRGQQVTLRCSPKSGHDTVSWYQQALGQGPQFIFQYYEEEERQRGNFPDRFSGHQFPNYSSELNVNALLLGDSALYLCASSLYRPTEQYFGPGTRLTVT.

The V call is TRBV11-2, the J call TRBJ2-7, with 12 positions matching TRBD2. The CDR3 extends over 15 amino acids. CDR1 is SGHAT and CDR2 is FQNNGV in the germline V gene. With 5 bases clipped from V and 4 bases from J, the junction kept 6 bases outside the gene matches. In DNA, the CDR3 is TGTGCCAGCAGCCAACTAGCGGGGGGCCGATACGAGCAGTACTTC. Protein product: CASSQLAGGRYEQYF.

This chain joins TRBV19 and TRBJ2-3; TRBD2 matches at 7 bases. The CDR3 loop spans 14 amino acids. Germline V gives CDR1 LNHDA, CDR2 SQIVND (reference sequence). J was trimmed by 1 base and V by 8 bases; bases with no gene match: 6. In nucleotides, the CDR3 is TGTGCCAGTCGAGGCAGCGGGGGCACAGATACGCAGTATTTT. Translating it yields CASRGSGGTDTQYF.

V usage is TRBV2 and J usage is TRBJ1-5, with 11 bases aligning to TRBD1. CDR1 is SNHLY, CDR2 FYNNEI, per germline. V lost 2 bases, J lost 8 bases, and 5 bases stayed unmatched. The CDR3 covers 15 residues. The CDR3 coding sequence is TGTGCCAGCAGTGAACGGACAGGGGGCTCAAAGCCCCAGCATTTT. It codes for CASSERTGGSKPQHF.

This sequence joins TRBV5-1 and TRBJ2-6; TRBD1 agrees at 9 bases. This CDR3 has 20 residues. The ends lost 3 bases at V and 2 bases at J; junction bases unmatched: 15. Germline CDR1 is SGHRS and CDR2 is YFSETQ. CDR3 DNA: TGCGCCAGCAGCTCAACCACGGGACAGGGTACGCTAACTGGGGCCAACGTCCTGACTTTC. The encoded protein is CASSSTTGQGTLTGANVLTF. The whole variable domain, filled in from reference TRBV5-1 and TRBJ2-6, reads KAGVTQTPRYLIKTRGQQVTLSCSPISGHRSVSWYQQTPGQGLQFLFEYFSETQRNKGNFPGRFSGRQFSNSRSEMNVSTLELGDSALYLCASSSTTGQGTLTGANVLTFGAGSRLTVL.

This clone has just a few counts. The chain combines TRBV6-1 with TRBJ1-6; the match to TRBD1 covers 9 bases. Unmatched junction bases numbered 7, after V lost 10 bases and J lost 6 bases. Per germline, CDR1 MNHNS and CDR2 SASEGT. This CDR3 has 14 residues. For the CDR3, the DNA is TGTGCCACCGAACCGGGACAGGGTAATTCACCCCTCCACTTT. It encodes CATEPGQGNSPLHF.

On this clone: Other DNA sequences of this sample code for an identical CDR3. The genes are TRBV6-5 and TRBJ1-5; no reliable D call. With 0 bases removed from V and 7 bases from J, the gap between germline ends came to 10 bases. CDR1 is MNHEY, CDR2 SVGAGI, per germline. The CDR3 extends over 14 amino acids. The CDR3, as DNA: TGTGCCAGCAGTTACTCGACCGGGAGGCAGCCCCAGCATTTT. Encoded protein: CASSYSTGRQPQHF.

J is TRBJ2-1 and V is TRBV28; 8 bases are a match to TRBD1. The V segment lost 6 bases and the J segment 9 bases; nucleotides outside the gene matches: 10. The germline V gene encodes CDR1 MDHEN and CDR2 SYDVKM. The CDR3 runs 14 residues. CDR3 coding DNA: TGTGCCAGCAGCGGGACAGGAGCCGGAGGTGAGCAGTTCTTC. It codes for CASSGTGAGGEQFF.

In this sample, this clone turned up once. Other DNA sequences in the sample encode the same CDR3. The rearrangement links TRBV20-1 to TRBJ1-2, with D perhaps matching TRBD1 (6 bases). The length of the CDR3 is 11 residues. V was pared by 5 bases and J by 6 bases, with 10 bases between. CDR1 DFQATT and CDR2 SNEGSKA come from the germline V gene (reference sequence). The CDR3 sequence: CSAFRDNGYTF. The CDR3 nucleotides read TGCAGTGCTTTCCGGGACAATGGCTACACCTTC.

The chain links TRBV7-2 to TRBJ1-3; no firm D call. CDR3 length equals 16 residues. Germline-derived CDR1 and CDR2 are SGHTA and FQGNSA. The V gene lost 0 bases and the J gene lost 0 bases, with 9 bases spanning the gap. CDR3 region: CASSLALADSGNTIYF. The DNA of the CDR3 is TGTGCCAGCAGCTTAGCGCTGGCAGACTCTGGAAACACCATATATTTT.

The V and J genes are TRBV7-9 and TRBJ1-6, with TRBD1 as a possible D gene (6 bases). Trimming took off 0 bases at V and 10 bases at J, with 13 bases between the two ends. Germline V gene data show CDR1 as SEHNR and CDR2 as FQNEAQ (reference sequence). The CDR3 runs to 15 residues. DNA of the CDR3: TGTGCCAGCAGCTTAGCCGGGGGGGGCCAGTCACCCCTCCACTTT. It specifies CASSLAGGGQSPLHF.

The CDR3: CASSPGTGDYEQYF. The CDR3 DNA sequence: TGTGCCAGCAGCCCAGGGACAGGGGACTACGAGCAGTACTTC. The V gene is TRBV5-6, the J gene TRBJ2-7; 10 positions agree with TRBD1. The CDR3 is 14 residues long. The V segment lost 4 bases and the J segment 3 bases; nucleotides outside the gene matches: 4. CDR1 and CDR2 (germline): SGHDT, YYEEEE. Full variable domain (missing parts from reference TRBV5-6 and TRBJ2-7): DAGVTQSPTHLIKTRGQQVTLRCSPKSGHDTVSWYQQALGQGPQFIFQYYEEEERQRGNFPDRFSGHQFPNYSSELNVNALLLGDSALYLCASSPGTGDYEQYFGPGTRLTVT.

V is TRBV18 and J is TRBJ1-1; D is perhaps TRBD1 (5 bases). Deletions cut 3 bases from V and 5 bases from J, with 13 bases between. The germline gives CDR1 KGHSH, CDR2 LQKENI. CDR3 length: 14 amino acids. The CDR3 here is CASSPRRDGTEAFF. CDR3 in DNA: TGTGCCAGCTCACCCCGGCGGGACGGAACTGAAGCTTTCTTT.

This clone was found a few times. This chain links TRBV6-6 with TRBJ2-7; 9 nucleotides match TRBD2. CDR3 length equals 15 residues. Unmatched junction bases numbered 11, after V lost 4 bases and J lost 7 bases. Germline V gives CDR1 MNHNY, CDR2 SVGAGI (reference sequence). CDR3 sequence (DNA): TGTGCCAGCAGTTGGGTAGCGGGGGATCTGGGGGAGCAGTACTTC. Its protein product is CASSWVAGDLGEQYF.

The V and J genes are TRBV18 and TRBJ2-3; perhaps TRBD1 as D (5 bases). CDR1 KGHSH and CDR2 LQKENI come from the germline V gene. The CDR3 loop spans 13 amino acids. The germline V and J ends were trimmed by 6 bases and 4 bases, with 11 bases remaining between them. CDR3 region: CASSLSRADTQYF. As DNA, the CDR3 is TGTGCCAGCTCCCTCTCCAGGGCAGATACGCAGTATTTT.

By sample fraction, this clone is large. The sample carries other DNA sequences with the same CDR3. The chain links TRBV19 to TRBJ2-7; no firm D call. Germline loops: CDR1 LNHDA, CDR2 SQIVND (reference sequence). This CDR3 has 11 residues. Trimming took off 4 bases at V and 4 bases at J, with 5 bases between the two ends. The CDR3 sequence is CASSSRYEQYF. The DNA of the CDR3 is TGTGCCAGTAGTAGCAGGTACGAGCAGTACTTC.

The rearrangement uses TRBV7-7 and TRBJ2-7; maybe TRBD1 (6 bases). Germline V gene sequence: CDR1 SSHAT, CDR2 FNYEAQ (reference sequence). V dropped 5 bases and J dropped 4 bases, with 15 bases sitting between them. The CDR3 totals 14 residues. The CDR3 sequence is CASSLSEDRYEQYF. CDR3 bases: TGTGCCAGCAGCCTTTCAGAGGACAGATACGAGCAGTACTTC.